A single sample is the source of the 16 T cell receptor beta chains below, sequenced in a study of PD-1 blockade in classical Hodgkin lymphoma. Every patient was affected by relapse after autologous stem cell transplantation, while exposure to brentuximab vedotin was not uniform. Method: immunoSEQ multiplex PCR; TCRdb's copy keeps in-frame clones and lacks some. The sample has over 25,000 clones, approximately 72% seen once; the top ten hold roughly a third. Specimen: peripheral blood mononuclear cells (PBMCs), collected before the second cycle of nivolumab. The origin of the receptors is a human donor with classical Hodgkin lymphoma.

This rearrangement joins TRBV7-2 to TRBJ2-3, with no clear D. The V and J ends lost 1 base and 4 bases respectively, with 6 bases between them. Germline V gives CDR1 SGHTA, CDR2 FQGNSA. There are 13 residues in the CDR3. This chain's CDR3 is CASSLDPSDTQYF. CDR3 DNA sequence: TGTGCCAGCAGCTTAGACCCTTCAGATACGCAGTATTTT.

This clone came up once. The rearrangement joins TRBV28 to TRBJ2-1; 12 nucleotides match TRBD2. Unmatched junction bases numbered 14, after V lost 7 bases and J lost 7 bases. Germline-derived CDR1 and CDR2 are MDHEN and SYDVKM. This CDR3 has 17 amino acids. The DNA for the CDR3 is TGTGCCAGCACCACCCTCCGGACTAGCGGGGAATGGAATGAGCAGTTCTTC. This gives the protein CASTTLRTSGEWNEQFF.

The J gene is TRBJ1-4, the V gene TRBV5-8; D gene unclear. CDR1 is SGHTS and CDR2 is YDEGEE in the germline V gene. The CDR3 is made up of 15 amino acids. Deletions cut 6 bases from V and 0 bases from J, with 12 bases between. The CDR3 reads CASTRTEATNEKLFF. DNA of the CDR3: TGTGCCAGCACCCGGACGGAAGCAACTAATGAAAAACTGTTTTTT. The whole variable domain, filled in from reference TRBV5-8 and TRBJ1-4, reads EAGVTQSPTHLIKTRGQQATLRCSPISGHTSVYWYQQALGLGLQFLLWYDEGEERNRGNFPPRFSGRQFPNYSSELNVNALELEDSALYLCASTRTEATNEKLFFGSGTQLSVL.

V usage is TRBV6-5 and J usage is TRBJ1-2; D is undetermined. This CDR3 contains 13 residues. Germline loops: CDR1 MNHEY, CDR2 SVGAGI. V lost 5 bases to trimming and J lost 8 bases, with 15 bases between them. CDR3 nucleotides: TGTGCCAGCAGTCTCGAAGAAGACGTAGGCTACACCTTC. Translating gives CASSLEEDVGYTF.

The chain recombines TRBV9 with TRBJ1-1, with TRBD1 matching over 7 bases. Germline V gene lookup returns CDR1 SGDLS and CDR2 YYNGEE. V gave up 3 bases and J gave up 4 bases; unmatched junction bases: 9. This CDR3 is 15 amino acids long. Here the CDR3 reads CASSALWTGATEAFF. The DNA of the CDR3 is TGTGCCAGCAGCGCCCTTTGGACAGGCGCCACTGAAGCTTTCTTT.

The chain uses TRBV9 and TRBJ1-4; D uncertain. V was pared by 6 bases and J by 4 bases, with 19 bases between. The CDR3 is 16 residues long. The germline CDR1 and CDR2 sequences are SGDLS and YYNGEE. The CDR3 DNA is TGTGCCAGCACCAAAGTGGGTTTGAGGGATAATGAAAAACTGTTTTTT. It is translated as CASTKVGLRDNEKLFF. Full variable domain (rest looked up from reference TRBV9 and TRBJ1-4): DSGVTQTPKHLITATGQRVTLRCSPRSGDLSVYWYQQSLDQGLQFLIQYYNGEERAKGNILERFSAQQFPDLHSELNLSSLELGDSALYFCASTKVGLRDNEKLFFGSGTQLSVL.

The chain recombines TRBV7-9 with TRBJ1-2, with 7 bases lining up with TRBD1. The germline CDR1 and CDR2 sequences are SEHNR and FQNEAQ (reference sequence). This CDR3 contains 13 residues. Trimming cost V 4 bases and J 5 bases; bases outside gene matches: 4. This chain's CDR3 is CASSSGTAYGYTF. CDR3 in DNA: TGTGCCAGCAGCTCCGGGACAGCATATGGCTACACCTTC.

CDR3 region: CATSRALSGANVLTF. CDR3 DNA: TGTGCCACCAGCAGAGCTCTCTCTGGGGCCAACGTCCTGACTTTC. The chain couples TRBV15 to TRBJ2-6; D uncertain. The ends were cut back, 1 base at V and 0 bases at J, with 4 bases in the middle. The CDR3 sequence is 15 residues long. Per germline, CDR1 LNHNV and CDR2 YYDKDF (reference sequence).

The chain recombines TRBV7-3 with TRBJ2-2; 7 nucleotides match TRBD1. V was pared by 4 bases and J by 1 base, with 6 bases of the junction left unmatched. CDR1 and CDR2 (germline): SGHTA, FQGTGA. The CDR3 has 16 amino acids. Here the CDR3 reads CASSSQGIRNTGELFF. In DNA, the CDR3 is TGTGCCAGCAGCTCACAGGGGATACGGAACACCGGGGAGCTGTTTTTT.

The V and J genes are TRBV7-8 and TRBJ1-5, with 9 nucleotides matching TRBD1. J lost 6 bases, V lost 0 bases, and 12 bases had no gene match. Per germline, CDR1 SGHVS and CDR2 FQNEAQ. The CDR3 extends over 18 amino acids. Here the CDR3 DNA reads TGTGCCAGCAGCTTAGCGGGAACAGGGGGCGTCTTTGGTCAGCCCCAGCATTTT. Its translation: CASSLAGTGGVFGQPQHF.

This clone was seen once. The gene calls are TRBV30 and TRBJ2-1, with D hard to call. This CDR3 is built from 13 residues. Germline assignment: CDR1 GTSNPN and CDR2 SVGIG (reference sequence). V gave up 5 bases and J gave up 5 bases, with 13 bases separating them. CDR3 sequence (DNA): TGTGCCTGGGGGGTGGGCCATAACAATGAGCAGTTCTTC. This translates into CAWGVGHNNEQFF. Complete variable domain (other parts from reference TRBV30 and TRBJ2-1): SQTIHQWPATLVQPVGSPLSLECTVEGTSNPNLYWYRQAAGRGLQLLFYSVGIGQISSEVPQNLSASRPQDRQFILSSKKLLLSDSGFYLCAWGVGHNNEQFFGPGTRLTVL.

This clone appeared once. The genes are TRBV6-5 and TRBJ2-7, with D maybe TRBD1 (6 bases). V lost 6 bases and J 4 bases, leaving 7 bases between the germline ends. The CDR3 is 11 amino acids. The germline V gene has CDR1 MNHEY and CDR2 SVGAGI. CDR3 protein: CASSGQYEQYF. The CDR3 coding sequence is TGTGCCAGCAGCGGACAGTACGAGCAGTACTTC.

The chain uses TRBV5-4 and TRBJ1-6, with a tentative D call TRBD1 (5 bases). Germline CDR1 is SGHNT and CDR2 is YYREEE (reference sequence). This CDR3 is built from 15 residues. Trimming left V 4 bases short and J 4 bases short, with 12 bases between. CDR3 in amino acids: CASSPTGIYNSPLHF. CDR3 DNA: TGTGCCAGCAGCCCTACAGGAATTTATAATTCACCCCTCCACTTT.

The V call is TRBV9, the J call TRBJ1-2; D gene unclear. CDR3 size: 15 residues. V was cut by 4 bases and J by 6 bases, with 19 bases left in between. Per the germline V gene, CDR1 is SGDLS and CDR2 is YYNGEE. The CDR3 DNA follows: TGTGCCAGCAGCCCCCAATTGAGTGCGGGAGATGGCTACACCTTC. The encoded protein is CASSPQLSAGDGYTF.

This clone has more than one count but fewer than ten. The chain combines TRBV19 with TRBJ2-5; TRBD1 agrees at 10 bases. This CDR3 spans 15 amino acids. The germline V gene has CDR1 LNHDA and CDR2 SQIVND (reference sequence). Trimming at V came to 5 bases and at J to 2 bases, leaving 5 bases not matched to a gene. The CDR3 sequence: CASSLGTGVQETQYF. CDR3 sequence (DNA): TGTGCCAGTAGTCTCGGGACAGGGGTTCAAGAGACCCAGTACTTC.

The sample holds one count of this clone. The genes are TRBV6-5 and TRBJ1-1; D not resolved. V was clipped by 5 bases and J by 3 bases, with 4 bases between them. Germline lookup yields CDR1 MNHEY and CDR2 SVGAGI. This CDR3 region has 11 residues. The CDR3 nucleotides read TGTGCCAGCAGTCTCTACACTGAAGCTTTCTTT. Its protein product is CASSLYTEAFF.